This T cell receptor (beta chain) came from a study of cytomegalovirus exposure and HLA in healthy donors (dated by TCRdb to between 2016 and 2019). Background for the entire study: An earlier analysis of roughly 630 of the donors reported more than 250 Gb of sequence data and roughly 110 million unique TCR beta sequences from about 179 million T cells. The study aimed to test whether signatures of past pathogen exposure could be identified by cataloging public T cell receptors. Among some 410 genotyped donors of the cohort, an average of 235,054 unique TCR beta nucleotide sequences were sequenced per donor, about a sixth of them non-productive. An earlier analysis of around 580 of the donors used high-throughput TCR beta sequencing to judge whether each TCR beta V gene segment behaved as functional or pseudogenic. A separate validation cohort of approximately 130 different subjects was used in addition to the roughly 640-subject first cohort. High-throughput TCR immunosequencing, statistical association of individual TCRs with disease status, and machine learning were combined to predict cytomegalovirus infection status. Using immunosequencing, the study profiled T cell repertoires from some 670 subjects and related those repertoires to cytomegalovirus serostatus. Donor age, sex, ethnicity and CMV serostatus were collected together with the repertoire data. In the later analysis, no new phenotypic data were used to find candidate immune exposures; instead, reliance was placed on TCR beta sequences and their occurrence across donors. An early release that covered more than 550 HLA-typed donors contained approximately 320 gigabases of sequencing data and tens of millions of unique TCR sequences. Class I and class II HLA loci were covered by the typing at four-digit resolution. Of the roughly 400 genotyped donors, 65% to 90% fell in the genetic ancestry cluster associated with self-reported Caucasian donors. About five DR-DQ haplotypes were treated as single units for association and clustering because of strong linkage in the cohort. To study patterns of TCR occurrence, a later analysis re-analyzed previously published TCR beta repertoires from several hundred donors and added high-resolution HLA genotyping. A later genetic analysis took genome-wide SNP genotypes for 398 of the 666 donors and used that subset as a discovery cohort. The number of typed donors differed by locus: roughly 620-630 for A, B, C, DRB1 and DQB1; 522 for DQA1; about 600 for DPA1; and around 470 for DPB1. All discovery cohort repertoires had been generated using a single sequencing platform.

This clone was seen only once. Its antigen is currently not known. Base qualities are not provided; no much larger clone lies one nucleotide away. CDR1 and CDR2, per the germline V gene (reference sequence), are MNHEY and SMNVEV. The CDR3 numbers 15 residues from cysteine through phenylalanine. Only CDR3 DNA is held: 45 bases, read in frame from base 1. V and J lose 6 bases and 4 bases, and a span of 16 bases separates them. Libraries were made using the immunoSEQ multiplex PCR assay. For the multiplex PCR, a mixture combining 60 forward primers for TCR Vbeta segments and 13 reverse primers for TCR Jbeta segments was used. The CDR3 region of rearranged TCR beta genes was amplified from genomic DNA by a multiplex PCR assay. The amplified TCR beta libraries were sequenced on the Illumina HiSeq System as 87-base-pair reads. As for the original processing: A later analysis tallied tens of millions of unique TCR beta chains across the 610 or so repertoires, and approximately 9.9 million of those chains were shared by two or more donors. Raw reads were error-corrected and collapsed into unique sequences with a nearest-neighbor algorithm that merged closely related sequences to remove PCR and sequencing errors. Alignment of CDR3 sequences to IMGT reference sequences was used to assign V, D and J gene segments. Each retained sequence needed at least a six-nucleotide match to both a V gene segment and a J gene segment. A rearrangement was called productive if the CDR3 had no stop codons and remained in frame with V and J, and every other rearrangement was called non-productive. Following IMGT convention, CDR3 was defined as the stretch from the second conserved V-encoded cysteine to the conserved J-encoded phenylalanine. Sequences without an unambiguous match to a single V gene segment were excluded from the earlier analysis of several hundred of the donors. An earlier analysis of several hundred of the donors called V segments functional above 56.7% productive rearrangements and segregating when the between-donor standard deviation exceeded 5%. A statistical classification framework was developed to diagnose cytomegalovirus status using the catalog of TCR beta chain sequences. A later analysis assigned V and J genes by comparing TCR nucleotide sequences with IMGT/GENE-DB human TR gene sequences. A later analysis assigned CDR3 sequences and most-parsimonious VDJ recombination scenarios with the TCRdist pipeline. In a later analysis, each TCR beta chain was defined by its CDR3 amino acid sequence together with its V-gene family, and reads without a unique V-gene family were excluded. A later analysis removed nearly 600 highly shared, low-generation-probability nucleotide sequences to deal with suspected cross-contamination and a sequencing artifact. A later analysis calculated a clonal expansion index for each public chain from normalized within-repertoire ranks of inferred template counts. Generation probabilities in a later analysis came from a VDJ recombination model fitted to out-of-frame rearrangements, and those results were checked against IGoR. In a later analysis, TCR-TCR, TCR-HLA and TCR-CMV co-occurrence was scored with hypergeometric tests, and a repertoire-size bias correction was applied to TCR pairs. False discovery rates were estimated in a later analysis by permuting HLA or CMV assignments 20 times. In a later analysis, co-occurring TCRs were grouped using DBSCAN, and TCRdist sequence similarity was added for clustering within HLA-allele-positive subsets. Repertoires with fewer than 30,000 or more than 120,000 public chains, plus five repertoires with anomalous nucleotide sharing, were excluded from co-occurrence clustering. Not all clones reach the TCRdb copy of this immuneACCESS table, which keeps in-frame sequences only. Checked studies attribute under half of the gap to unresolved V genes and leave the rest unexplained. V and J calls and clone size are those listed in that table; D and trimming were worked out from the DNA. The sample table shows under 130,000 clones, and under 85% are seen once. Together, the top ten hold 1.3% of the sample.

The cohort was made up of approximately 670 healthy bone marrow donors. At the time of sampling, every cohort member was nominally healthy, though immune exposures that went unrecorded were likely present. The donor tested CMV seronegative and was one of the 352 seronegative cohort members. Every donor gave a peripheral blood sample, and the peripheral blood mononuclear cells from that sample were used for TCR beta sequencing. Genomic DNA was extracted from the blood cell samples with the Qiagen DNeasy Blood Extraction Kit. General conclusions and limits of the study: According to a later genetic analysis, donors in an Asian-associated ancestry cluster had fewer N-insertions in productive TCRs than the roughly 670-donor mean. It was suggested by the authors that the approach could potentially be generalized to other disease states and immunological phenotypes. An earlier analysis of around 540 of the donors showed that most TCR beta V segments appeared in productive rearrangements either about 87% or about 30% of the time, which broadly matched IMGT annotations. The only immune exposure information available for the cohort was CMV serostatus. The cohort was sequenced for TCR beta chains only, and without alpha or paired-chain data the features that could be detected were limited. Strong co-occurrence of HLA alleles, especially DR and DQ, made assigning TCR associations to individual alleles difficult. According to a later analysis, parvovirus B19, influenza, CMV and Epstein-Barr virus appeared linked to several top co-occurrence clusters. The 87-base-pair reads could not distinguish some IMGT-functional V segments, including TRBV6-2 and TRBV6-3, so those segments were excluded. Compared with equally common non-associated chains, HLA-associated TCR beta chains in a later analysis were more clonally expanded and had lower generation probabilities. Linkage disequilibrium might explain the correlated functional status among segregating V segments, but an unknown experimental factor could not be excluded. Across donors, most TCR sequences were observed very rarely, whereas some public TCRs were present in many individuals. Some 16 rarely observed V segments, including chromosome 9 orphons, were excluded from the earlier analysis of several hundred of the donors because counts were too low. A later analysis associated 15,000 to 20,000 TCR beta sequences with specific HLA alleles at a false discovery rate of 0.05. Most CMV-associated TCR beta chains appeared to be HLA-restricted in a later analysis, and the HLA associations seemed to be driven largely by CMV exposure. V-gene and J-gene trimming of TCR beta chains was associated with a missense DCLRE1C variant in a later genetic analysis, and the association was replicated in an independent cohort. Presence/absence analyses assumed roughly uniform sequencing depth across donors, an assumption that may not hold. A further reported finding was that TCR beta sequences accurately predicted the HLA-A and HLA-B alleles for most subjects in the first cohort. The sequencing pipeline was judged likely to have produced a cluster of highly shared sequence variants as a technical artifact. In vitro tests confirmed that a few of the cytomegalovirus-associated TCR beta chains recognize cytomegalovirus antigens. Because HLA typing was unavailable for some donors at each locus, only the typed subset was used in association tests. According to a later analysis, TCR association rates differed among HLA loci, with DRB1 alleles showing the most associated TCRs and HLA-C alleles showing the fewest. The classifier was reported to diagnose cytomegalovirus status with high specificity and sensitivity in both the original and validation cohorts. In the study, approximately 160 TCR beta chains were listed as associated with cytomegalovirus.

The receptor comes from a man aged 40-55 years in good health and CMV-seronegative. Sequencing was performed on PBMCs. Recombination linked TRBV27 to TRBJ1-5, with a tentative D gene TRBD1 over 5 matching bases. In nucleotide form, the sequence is TGTGCCAGCAGCATCGCTCCCGGGGGGAATCAGCCCCAGCATTTT. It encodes CASSIAPGGNQPQHF.